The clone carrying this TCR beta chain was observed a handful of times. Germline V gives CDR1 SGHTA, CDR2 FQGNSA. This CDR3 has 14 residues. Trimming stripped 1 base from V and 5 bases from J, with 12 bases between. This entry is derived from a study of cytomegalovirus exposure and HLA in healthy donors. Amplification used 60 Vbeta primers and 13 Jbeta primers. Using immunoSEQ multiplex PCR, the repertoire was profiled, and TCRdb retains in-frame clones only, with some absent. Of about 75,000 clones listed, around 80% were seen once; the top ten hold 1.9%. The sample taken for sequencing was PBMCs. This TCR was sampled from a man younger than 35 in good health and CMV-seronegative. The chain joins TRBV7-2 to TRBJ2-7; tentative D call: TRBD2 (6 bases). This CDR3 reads CASSLVASAHEQYF. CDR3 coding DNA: TGTGCCAGCAGCTTAGTGGCTAGCGCCCACGAGCAGTACTTC.